This T cell receptor beta chain was recorded in a study of beta chain features in type 1 diabetes. Germline-derived CDR1 and CDR2 are GTSNPN and SVGIG (reference sequence). There are 13 residues in the CDR3. The V gene end was trimmed by 3 bases and the J gene end by 5 bases; junction bases not matched to a gene: 4. Study-wide results and limits: Researchers report that Type 1 diabetes patients had moderately but significantly shorter TCRB CDR3s across all four CD4+ subsets.

This clone was seen a few times. Its antigen is undetermined. Expressed TCRB transcripts got sequenced, as all isolated RNA was reverse transcribed. Clones were read by immunoSEQ multiplex PCR, and TCRdb kept only the in-frame ones, dropping some. The sample yields some 290,000 clones, approximately 25% seen once. The sequencing input was naive CD4+ T cells from blood. The sequence was collected from a woman in her twenties or thirties with type 1 diabetes. The chain employs TRBV30 and TRBJ1-1; 9 bases map to TRBD1. Here the CDR3 DNA reads TGTGCCTGGAGATCGGACAGGGGAACTGAAGCTTTCTTT. Amino acid sequence: CAWRSDRGTEAFF.